What follows is one T cell receptor (beta chain) and its context. The CDR3 is 15 residues long. CDR1 SNHLY and CDR2 FYNNEI come from the germline V gene. V was pared by 4 bases and J by 8 bases, with 17 bases between. MiXCR was run by TCRdb on the reads, yielding one entry per CDR3 protein. The profile covers about 230,000 distinct CDR3 sequences, with approximately 22% appearing a single time and about 20% taken by the ten largest. The data belong to a study of T cell repertoires in cytomegalovirus infection. This sequence was found in a human donor in good health (CMV status not recorded). Some clones in this sample may be carry-over from other donors' samples. The chain uses TRBV2 and TRBJ1-4; tentative D call: TRBD1 (6 bases). The sequencing sample was made of CD8+ T cells from PBMCs. This CDR3 reads CASSVRGADREKLFF. CDR3 coding DNA: TGTGCCAGCAGTGTTCGGGGGGCGGATAGAGAAAAACTGTTTTTT.